This is a list of T cell receptor beta chains from one sample in a study of T-cell reconstitution after alpha-beta-depleted transplantation in children. In TCRdb, the PCR reads were re-called with MiXCR into one record per CDR3 protein. The sample includes about 640,000 distinct CDR3 sequences, roughly 13% seen only once; the top ten take over 2%. The starting material was PBMCs, mostly from graft donor cells, obtained 360 days after TCRalphabeta/CD19-depleted stem cell transplant. These receptors originate from a male patient under 18 who had a stem cell transplant for acute myeloid leukemia, so the T cells may come from the graft donor. CDR3s include the opening cysteine and the closing phenylalanine or tryptophan. The D gene is left open where the match is weak. Size tells how often a clone was seen (once, few, many) or the class of an expanded clone, and some rows leave it out.

J gene,D gene,V gene,clone size,CDR3 DNA,CDR3 protein
TRBJ2-3,.,TRBV27,.,TGTGCCAGCAGGCCAACAGGGAGGGGGAGCACAGATACGCAGTATTTT,CASRPTGRGSTDTQYF
TRBJ2-7,TRBD1,TRBV12-3/TRBV12-4,many,TGTGCCAGCAGTTCCTTGCAGGGGGCTTACGAGCAGTACTTC,CASSSLQGAYEQYF
TRBJ2-7,TRBD2,TRBV10-3,few,TGTGCCATCAGTGGGGGAGGGACTAGCAACTACGAGCAGTACTTC,CAISGGGTSNYEQYF
TRBJ1-1,.,TRBV20-1,.,TGCAGTGCTGGGCGGGGGACCACTGAAGCTTTCTTT,CSAGRGTTEAFF
TRBJ1-5,.,TRBV6-2/TRBV6-3,few,TGTGCCAGCGTCCGAGCGGGCGTTCAGCCCCAGCATTTT,CASVRAGVQPQHF
TRBJ2-7,.,TRBV18,.,TGTGCCAGCTCACCACGGGACTGGGGAGTATGGGAGCAGTACTTC,CASSPRDWGVWEQYF
TRBJ2-5,.,TRBV6-2/TRBV6-3,many,TGTGCCAGCAGTCGCGTCCACCAGGGACTCCAAGAGACCCAGTACTTC,CASSRVHQGLQETQYF
TRBJ2-7,TRBD2,TRBV29-1,few,TGCAGCGTTGATGCGCTAGCGGGGGGCTACGAGCAGTACTTC,CSVDALAGGYEQYF
TRBJ2-7,.,TRBV28,.,TGTGCCAGCAGTTTAGGGAGTCCCGCGGGGGAGCAGTACTTC,CASSLGSPAGEQYF
TRBJ2-2,TRBD1,TRBV28,many,TGTGCCAGCAGTTATCCTCTCGGCAGGGGGCGGTCTGGTAGTAGGACCGGGGAGCTGTTTTTT,CASSYPLGRGRSGSRTGELFF
TRBJ2-7,.,TRBV29-1,few,TGCAGCGTGATAGGGACCCTTTCGGAGCAGTACTTC,CSVIGTLSEQYF
TRBJ2-7,.,TRBV6-2/TRBV6-3,many,TGTGCCAGCAGTTACTCCTTACCGACCTCCTACGAGCAGTACTTC,CASSYSLPTSYEQYF
TRBJ2-1,.,TRBV28,few,TGTGCCACCACGGGGGCGAGCTCCTACAATGAGCAGTTCTTC,CATTGASSYNEQFF
TRBJ2-7,.,TRBV6-2/TRBV6-3,few,TGTGCCAGCTCGGGTGTTCACGGCGAGCAGTACTTC,CASSGVHGEQYF
TRBJ2-2,TRBD1,TRBV19,few,TGTGCCAGTCGCCAGGGGGCGATCGTCACCGGGGAGCTGTTTTTT,CASRQGAIVTGELFF
TRBJ2-7,.,TRBV6-1,.,TGTGCCAGCAGGCCAAAGCTAGCCCATTACGAGCAGTACTTC,CASRPKLAHYEQYF
TRBJ2-1,.,TRBV20-1,.,TGCAGTGCTCCCCGACAGGGAGGTATCGATGAGCAGTTCTTC,CSAPRQGGIDEQFF
TRBJ2-7,TRBD1,TRBV7-2,few,TGTGCCAGCAGCCATGACAGGGGCTTCTCCTACGAGCAGTACTTC,CASSHDRGFSYEQYF
TRBJ2-1,TRBD2,TRBV15,once,TGTGCCACGAGCACGGGACTAGCGGGAGGGCCCTATGAGCAGTTCTTC,CATSTGLAGGPYEQFF
TRBJ2-5,.,TRBV20-1,.,TGCAGTGCTAGGGCTTACCAAGAGACCCAGTACTTC,CSARAYQETQYF
TRBJ2-1,.,TRBV20-1,many,TGCAGTGCTAGATTGGCGGCCGTCTCCTACAATGAGCAGTTCTTC,CSARLAAVSYNEQFF
TRBJ1-2,.,TRBV5-1,few,TGCGCCAGCAGCTCCCAAGACAGCTATGGCTACACCTTC,CASSSQDSYGYTF